The rows below give T cell receptor beta chains drawn from one sample of a study of CD8 T cells in Susac syndrome. TCRdb reanalysed the immunoSEQ multiplex PCR reads using MiXCR and keeps one entry per CDR3 protein. Among 180,000 or so distinct CDR3 sequences listed, more than 90% were seen once. Sequenced input: CD4+ T cells from PBMCs. The receptor source for this set is a human donor with multiple sclerosis. CDR3s include the opening cysteine and the closing phenylalanine or tryptophan. Fields, in order: V gene, D gene, J gene, CDR3 DNA, CDR3 protein. The D gene is left open where the match is weak.

v_gene: TRBV3-1; d_gene: -; j_gene: TRBJ1-1; CDR3nt: TGTGCCAGCGCTGGGGCCAACACTGAAGCTTTCTTT; CDR3aa: CASAGANTEAFF
v_gene: TRBV9; d_gene: TRBD2; j_gene: TRBJ2-1; CDR3nt: TGTGCCAGCAACGGGGGGGCCGCCTACAATGAGCAGTTCTTC; CDR3aa: CASNGGAAYNEQFF
v_gene: TRBV7-9; d_gene: TRBD2; j_gene: TRBJ2-7; CDR3nt: TGTGCCAGCAGTTTCGCCGGGACTAGCTCCTTCTACGAGCAGTACTTC; CDR3aa: CASSFAGTSSFYEQYF
v_gene: TRBV3-1; d_gene: TRBD2; j_gene: TRBJ2-1; CDR3nt: TGTGCCAGCAGCCCGCGGGGGGGCCCCTCCTACAATGAGCAGTTCTTC; CDR3aa: CASSPRGGPSYNEQFF
v_gene: TRBV20-1; d_gene: -; j_gene: TRBJ1-1; CDR3nt: TGCAGTGCTAGGTGGGCGGGAGTGTCTGAAGCTTTCTTT; CDR3aa: CSARWAGVSEAFF
v_gene: TRBV20-1; d_gene: -; j_gene: TRBJ2-5; CDR3nt: TGCAGTGCTAGAGGCGCCGGAGAGACCCAGTACTTC; CDR3aa: CSARGAGETQYF
v_gene: TRBV27; d_gene: -; j_gene: TRBJ1-2; CDR3nt: TGTGCCAGCAGTTTATCGCCTGGCCCCTATGGCTACACCTTC; CDR3aa: CASSLSPGPYGYTF
v_gene: TRBV6-5; d_gene: -; j_gene: TRBJ1-1; CDR3nt: TGTGCCAGCAGGTCGAGCAGGGTAGAGGGCACTGAAGCTTTCTTT; CDR3aa: CASRSSRVEGTEAFF
v_gene: TRBV27; d_gene: TRBD2; j_gene: TRBJ2-3; CDR3nt: TGTGCCAGCAGTTTATTAGGGGGGCGAGGGCTAGCGGGTCTCGGGGATACGCAGTATTTT; CDR3aa: CASSLLGGRGLAGLGDTQYF
v_gene: TRBV9; d_gene: TRBD2; j_gene: TRBJ2-1; CDR3nt: TGTGCCAGCAGCGTACGGGGACTAGCGGGGGGTCGAAGCTCCTACAATGAGCAGTTCTTC; CDR3aa: CASSVRGLAGGRSSYNEQFF
v_gene: TRBV5-6; d_gene: TRBD2; j_gene: TRBJ2-7; CDR3nt: TGTGCCAGCAGCTTCAGCCGGGGGGGACGCTCCTACGAGCAGTACTTC; CDR3aa: CASSFSRGGRSYEQYF
v_gene: TRBV2; d_gene: -; j_gene: TRBJ2-5; CDR3nt: TGTGCCAGCACAGGGACCCGGCGTCAAGAGACCCAGTACTTC; CDR3aa: CASTGTRRQETQYF
v_gene: TRBV18; d_gene: -; j_gene: TRBJ2-5; CDR3nt: TGTGCCAGCTCACCCAACGGGGCCTTCGCTCAAGAGACCCAGTACTTC; CDR3aa: CASSPNGAFAQETQYF
v_gene: TRBV6-5; d_gene: -; j_gene: TRBJ2-1; CDR3nt: TGTGCCAGCAGCCTACGGTGGGGGGCTGATGAGCAGTTCTTC; CDR3aa: CASSLRWGADEQFF
v_gene: TRBV5-1; d_gene: TRBD2; j_gene: TRBJ2-3; CDR3nt: TGCGCCAGCAGCGTCCCCGGGGGGGCAGAAGATACGCAGTATTTT; CDR3aa: CASSVPGGAEDTQYF
v_gene: TRBV9; d_gene: TRBD1; j_gene: TRBJ1-1; CDR3nt: TGTGCCAGCAGCGTAGGGCTTCCCGGGACAGGGGGCTACACTGAAGCTTTCTTT; CDR3aa: CASSVGLPGTGGYTEAFF
v_gene: TRBV3-1; d_gene: -; j_gene: TRBJ1-2; CDR3nt: TGTGCCAGCAGCCAAGGGCGAGGGTTTATCTATGGCTACACCTTC; CDR3aa: CASSQGRGFIYGYTF
v_gene: TRBV20-1; d_gene: -; j_gene: TRBJ2-7; CDR3nt: TGCAGTGCTAGAGTGGGGGCAGGGTGGCACGAGCAGTACTTC; CDR3aa: CSARVGAGWHEQYF
v_gene: TRBV20-1; d_gene: -; j_gene: TRBJ1-6; CDR3nt: TGCAGTGCTAGATCCCCAGTCAACTATAATTCACCCCTCCACTTT; CDR3aa: CSARSPVNYNSPLHF
v_gene: TRBV25-1; d_gene: TRBD1; j_gene: TRBJ1-2; CDR3nt: TGTGCCAGCAGTCAGGCCGGGACAGGGCCCTTCTATGGCTACACCTTC; CDR3aa: CASSQAGTGPFYGYTF